These 28 T cell receptor beta chains came from one sample sequenced in a study of response to subunit inactivated influenza vaccine. TCRdb redid the calling of the RT-PCR reads with MiXCR, one entry per CDR3 protein. The sample has a few hundred thousand distinct CDR3 sequences; 20% to 25% are singletons. The source material was PBMCs from blood, sampled approximately 22 months after vaccination. The source is a man aged 45-69 years who received an inactivated influenza vaccine.

In DNA form, the CDR3 reads TGCAGTGCTAGAAGTCCCAGCGGGGGTCCCAATGAGCAGTTCTTC. Its translation: CSARSPSGGPNEQFF. The rearrangement uses TRBV20-1 and TRBJ2-1; 8 nucleotides align to TRBD2. The CDR3 extends over 15 amino acids. Germline lookup yields CDR1 DFQATT and CDR2 SNEGSKA (reference sequence). V was pared by 2 bases and J by 6 bases, with 9 bases of the junction left unmatched.

The sample holds a few counts of this clonotype. The V call is TRBV7-2, the J call TRBJ2-3; 16 positions match TRBD2. Germline V gives CDR1 SGHTA, CDR2 FQGNSA. V lost 3 bases and J lost 6; bases outside the gene matches: 6. The CDR3 has 17 residues. The CDR3 bases are TGTGCCAGCAGCTTTGGGACTAGCGGGAGGGTCATTGATACGCAGTATTTT. This codes for CASSFGTSGRVIDTQYF.

At least ten counts were recorded for this clonotype. This chain joins TRBV9 and TRBJ1-1; 8 bases match TRBD1. The V segment lost 6 bases and the J segment 1 base; nucleotides outside the gene matches: 8. The CDR3 has 15 residues. Germline assignment: CDR1 SGDLS and CDR2 YYNGEE. The CDR3 loop is CASNPLDRGNTEAFF. CDR3 DNA sequence: TGTGCCAGCAACCCTCTCGACAGGGGGAACACTGAAGCTTTCTTT.

This clonotype has just a few counts. This chain links TRBV5-5 with TRBJ2-2, with TRBD1 identical over 9 bases. J lost 6 bases, V lost 5 bases, and 11 bases had no gene match. CDR3 length: 16 amino acids. CDR1 SGHKS and CDR2 YYEKEE come from the germline V gene (reference sequence). CDR3 DNA: TGTGCCAGCAGAGATAGACGGGACAGGGAGGCCGGGGAGCTGTTTTTT. Translating gives CASRDRRDREAGELFF. The full variable domain, its missing parts supplied by reference TRBV5-5 and TRBJ2-2, is DAGVTQSPTHLIKTRGQQVTLRCSPISGHKSVSWYQQVLGQGPQFIFQYYEKEERGRGNFPDRFSARQFPNYSSELNVNALLLGDSALYLCASRDRRDREAGELFFGEGSRLTVL.

V and J are TRBV20-1 and TRBJ1-1; maybe TRBD1 (6 bases). Trimming removed 5 bases from V and 1 base from J, with 14 bases in between. Germline-derived CDR1 and CDR2 are DFQATT and SNEGSKA (reference sequence). The CDR3 is 14 residues long. As DNA, the CDR3 is TGCAGTGCTCGTCCGGGACACCCGAACACTGAAGCTTTCTTT. Protein product: CSARPGHPNTEAFF.

This clonotype appeared a few times. The chain employs TRBV7-9 and TRBJ1-6, with D unclear. Germline CDR1 reads SEHNR; CDR2 reads FQNEAQ (reference sequence). Trimming removed 1 base at V and 9 bases at J, with 7 bases between. The CDR3 covers 13 residues. CDR3 nucleotide sequence: TGTGCCAGCAGCTTAGGAACCGGTTCACCCCTCCACTTT. Translating gives CASSLGTGSPLHF.

This clonotype was seen more than once but under ten times. The chain links TRBV7-2 to TRBJ2-1; D might be TRBD2 (5 bases). This CDR3 contains 15 residues. Germline CDR1 SGHTA, CDR2 FQGNSA. With 0 bases removed from V and 3 bases from J, the gap between germline ends came to 9 bases. The CDR3 spells CASSLAGVGYNEQFF. DNA of the CDR3: TGTGCCAGCAGCTTAGCGGGAGTCGGCTACAATGAGCAGTTCTTC.

CDR3 sequence (DNA): TGCAGTGCTAGACGGCCTAGCCTCGGGACCCAGTACTTC. It specifies CSARRPSLGTQYF. The chain is built from TRBV20-1 and TRBJ2-5; possibly TRBD2 for D (5 bases). V was clipped by 2 bases and J by 7 bases, with 14 bases between them. This CDR3 is 13 amino acids long. The germline V gene has CDR1 DFQATT and CDR2 SNEGSKA (reference sequence).

This clonotype showed up many times. The V call is TRBV2, the J call TRBJ1-6; no clear D gene. Germline V lookup: CDR1 SNHLY, CDR2 FYNNEI. Between the trimmed V and J ends, which lost 6 bases and 16 bases, there was a span of 10 bases. CDR3 length equals 10 residues. CDR3: CASSLTYLHF. The DNA of the CDR3 is TGTGCCAGCAGCTTGACATATCTCCACTTT.

This clonotype has just a few counts. This rearrangement joins TRBV20-1 to TRBJ1-5, with D hard to call. The CDR3 sequence is 12 residues long. Germline assignment: CDR1 DFQATT and CDR2 SNEGSKA (reference sequence). DNA of the CDR3: TGCAAGACGGGCACGGTAAATCAGCCCCAGCATTTT. Translating it yields CKTGTVNQPQHF.

This clonotype was detected ten times or more. The chain uses TRBV12-3 or TRBV12-4 and TRBJ2-1; D is uncertain. The CDR3 totals 13 residues. Between the trimmed V and J ends, which lost 6 bases and 8 bases, there was a span of 14 bases. CDR3 residues: CASRRSRLDEQFF. Here the CDR3 DNA reads TGTGCCAGCAGACGCTCGAGGTTAGATGAGCAGTTCTTC.

The table lists this clonotype with a few counts. The chain carries TRBV19 and TRBJ2-1; TRBD1 is a possible D gene (5 bases). Germline CDR1 is LNHDA and CDR2 is SQIVND (reference sequence). The CDR3 is 14 residues long. Trimming removed 7 bases at V and 0 bases at J, with 10 bases between. The chain's CDR3 is CASKGSRSYNEQFF. DNA of the CDR3: TGTGCCAGTAAGGGGTCTCGCTCCTACAATGAGCAGTTCTTC.

CDR3 coding DNA: TGTGCCAGCAGCCCGACTCGACAGGCAATTTACCAAGAGACCCAGTACTTC. This sequence encodes CASSPTRQAIYQETQYF. The gene calls are TRBV6-1 and TRBJ2-5; TRBD1 might be the D (6 bases). The CDR3 is made up of 17 amino acids. Germline V gene data show CDR1 as MNHNS and CDR2 as SASEGT. V was pared by 6 bases and J by 0 bases, with 20 bases between.

This clonotype appeared a few times. The gene calls are TRBV29-1 and TRBJ2-5; no reliable D call. Germline V gene lookup returns CDR1 SQVTM and CDR2 ANQGSEA. The CDR3 totals 14 residues. With 3 bases removed from V and 1 base from J, the gap between germline ends came to 12 bases. CDR3 coding DNA: TGCAGCGTTGAGATCCCGCAGGCCCAAGAGACCCAGTACTTC. Protein product: CSVEIPQAQETQYF.

Many counts were recorded for this clonotype. The chain links TRBV7-2 to TRBJ1-1; D might be TRBD1 (5 bases). CDR1 is SGHTA, CDR2 FQGNSA, per germline. This CDR3 has 14 amino acids. With 5 bases removed from V and 6 bases from J, the gap between germline ends came to 16 bases. In nucleotides, the CDR3 is TGTGCCAGCAGCCCCCAGGGCGCGATCCCTGAAGCTTTCTTT. It is translated as CASSPQGAIPEAFF.

This chain uses TRBV20-1 with TRBJ1-2, with a weak D call TRBD1 (5 bases). The CDR3 is 20 residues long. Trimming pared 4 bases from V and 4 bases from J, leaving 34 bases between. The germline V gene encodes CDR1 DFQATT and CDR2 SNEGSKA (reference sequence). DNA of the CDR3: TGCAGTGCTACCAGGTCAGGACAAGCCGACCCCCGCAAGGAACTCTATGGCTACACCTTC. Protein product: CSATRSGQADPRKELYGYTF.

The V and J genes are TRBV6-2 or TRBV6-3 and TRBJ2-2; 9 nucleotides align to TRBD1. Germline CDR1 MNHEY, CDR2 SVGEGT. V was clipped by 6 bases and J by 4 bases; unmatched bases: 3. This CDR3 is 14 amino acids long. The CDR3 region has the DNA TGTGCCAGCAGCCAGACAGGGGGCACCGGGGAGCTGTTTTTT. Translated: CASSQTGGTGELFF.

The rearrangement links TRBV7-8 to TRBJ1-2; D not resolved. Germline V CDR1 and CDR2: SGHVS, FQNEAQ. V lost 3 bases, J lost 2 bases, and 19 bases lay in between. The CDR3 has 17 amino acids. The CDR3 region is CASSFGIGQNGNYGYTF. CDR3 DNA sequence: TGTGCCAGCAGCTTTGGGATCGGGCAGAACGGAAACTATGGCTACACCTTC.

There are a few counts of this clonotype. The chain is built from TRBV7-2 and TRBJ2-3, with D unresolved. Germline CDR1 SGHTA, CDR2 FQGNSA. Deletions cut 0 bases from V and 3 bases from J, with 7 bases between. The CDR3 loop spans 14 amino acids. CDR3 in amino acids: CASSLATGTDTQYF. The CDR3 nucleotides read TGTGCCAGCAGCTTAGCGACTGGGACAGATACGCAGTATTTT.

CDR3 nucleotide sequence: TGCGCCAGCAGCATCACTACGAATGAGCAGTTCTTC. Its translation: CASSITTNEQFF. The rearrangement links TRBV5-1 to TRBJ2-1; D ambiguous. CDR1 and CDR2 (germline): SGHRS, YFSETQ. The V gene lost 4 bases and the J gene lost 7 bases, with 9 bases spanning the gap. The CDR3 spans 12 residues.

The gene calls are TRBV19 and TRBJ2-3; the D is unclear. Trimming removed 3 bases from V and 14 bases from J, with 15 bases in between. CDR1 is LNHDA, CDR2 SQIVND, per germline (reference sequence). The CDR3 sequence is 12 residues long. CDR3 DNA sequence: TGTGCCAGTAGTATGGGCAGTTTAGGGTTGTATTTT. It codes for CASSMGSLGLYF.

There are a few counts of this clonotype. The rearrangement links TRBV25-1 to TRBJ1-1; tentative D call: TRBD1 (5 bases). The germline V gene encodes CDR1 MGHDK and CDR2 SYGVNS. The CDR3 is 13 amino acids. V lost 4 bases, J lost 7 bases, and 13 bases lay in between. The CDR3 here is CASSVGFGGEAFF. The CDR3 DNA sequence: TGTGCCAGCAGTGTAGGATTTGGGGGTGAAGCTTTCTTT.

The chain carries TRBV20-1 and TRBJ2-7, with a possible D match to TRBD2 (6 bases). The CDR3 length is 14 residues. Trimming shortened V by 0 bases and J by 8 bases, and 17 bases separated the two germline ends. Germline loops: CDR1 DFQATT, CDR2 SNEGSKA (reference sequence). CDR3 DNA: TGCAGTGCTAGAGATCCTAACCGGGACTTCAAGCAGTACTTC. Amino acids: CSARDPNRDFKQYF.

The V gene is TRBV9, the J gene TRBJ2-5; 11 nucleotides line up with TRBD2. CDR1 is SGDLS and CDR2 is YYNGEE in the germline V gene. CDR3 length: 16 amino acids. The trim removed 0 bases at V and 0 bases at J, leaving 1 base unmatched. CDR3 loop: CASSVGLAGYQETQYF. The CDR3 bases are TGTGCCAGCAGCGTAGGACTAGCGGGGTACCAAGAGACCCAGTACTTC.

The chain couples TRBV2 to TRBJ2-5; TRBD1 or TRBD2 may be the D gene (5 bases each). Trimming left V 7 bases short and J 2 bases short, with 14 bases between. Germline V CDR1 and CDR2: SNHLY, FYNNEI. There are 14 residues in the CDR3. This chain's CDR3 is CASNEGTRQETQYF. The CDR3 coding sequence is TGTGCCAGCAACGAGGGGACCCGTCAAGAGACCCAGTACTTC.

This clonotype came up a few times. The gene calls are TRBV7-2 and TRBJ2-3, with 11 bases fitting TRBD2. Germline V gene lookup returns CDR1 SGHTA and CDR2 FQGNSA. J gave up 3 bases and V 4 bases, and 6 bases lay outside the gene matches. This CDR3 is 16 amino acids long. The DNA for the CDR3 is TGTGCCAGCAGCTCGACAGCTAGCGGGAGGACAGATACGCAGTATTTT. Translating gives CASSSTASGRTDTQYF.

The chain couples TRBV6-4 to TRBJ2-3; no clear D. The CDR3 runs 13 residues. V was trimmed by 4 bases and J by 6 bases, leaving 11 bases between them. The germline gives CDR1 MRHNA, CDR2 SNTAGT. CDR3 DNA: TGTGCCAGCAGTGTGGTGGCCCCGGATACGCAGTATTTT. Protein sequence: CASSVVAPDTQYF.

This clonotype occurred many times. The J gene is TRBJ1-2, the V gene TRBV6-5; TRBD1 might be the D (5 bases). CDR1 and CDR2 from the germline V gene are MNHEY and SVGAGI. V gave up 2 bases and J gave up 6 bases, with 10 bases separating them. This CDR3 region has 13 residues. The CDR3 nucleotides read TGTGCCAGCAGTTACGGGACCCCGGATGGCTACACCTTC. As protein: CASSYGTPDGYTF.